This is a list of T cell receptor beta chains from one sample in a study of blood T cells in healthy people across ages. TCRdb analysed the 5' RACE reads with MiXCR anew, one entry per CDR3 protein. Here the sample spans approximately 1.5 million distinct CDR3 sequences, roughly two fifths being singletons. Source material: blood. All receptors derive from a woman aged 18-29 years in good health. The CDR3 runs from the conserved cysteine through the conserved F or W. Each record gives: CDR3 DNA, CDR3 protein, D gene, J gene, clone size, V gene. The D gene is left open where the match is weak. The size entry is marked missing in some rows and otherwise reads once, few, many or a size class.

TGTGCCATCAGTGCCTACGGGACAGGGGGAAATAATTCACCCTTCCACTTT	CAISAYGTGGNNSPFHF	TRBD1	TRBJ1-6	-	TRBV10-3
TGTGCCATCCTTTCCGAGGACAGAGGACAAGAGACCCAGTACTTC	CAILSEDRGQETQYF	-	TRBJ2-5	few	TRBV10-3
TGTGCCAGCAGAGGTTTGGGAGCTAACTATGGCTACACCTTC	CASRGLGANYGYTF	-	TRBJ1-2	-	TRBV6-1
TGTGCCAGCAGCGTAGGAGCCGCTACACAAGAGACCCAGTACTTC	CASSVGAATQETQYF	-	TRBJ2-5	-	TRBV9
TGTGCCAGCACCTTGACAGCGGAGACCCAGTACTTC	CASTLTAETQYF	-	TRBJ2-5	-	TRBV6-6
TGTGCCAGAAGCGGGACAGGGGGAGAGACCCAGTACTTC	CARSGTGGETQYF	TRBD1	TRBJ2-5	-	TRBV9
TGTGCCATGGCCGTAGGGGGGTCTGCCACTGAAGCTTTCTTT	CAMAVGGSATEAFF	-	TRBJ1-1	-	TRBV10-3
TGTGCCAGCGGTGAAGATGGCGGGGACACTGAAGCTTTCTTT	CASGEDGGDTEAFF	-	TRBJ1-1	once	TRBV25-1
TGTGCCAGCAGCCCTACACCCTTCTACGAGCAGTACTTC	CASSPTPFYEQYF	-	TRBJ2-7	few	TRBV7-9
TGCAGTGCTATAGAATCCCCCTACAATGAGCAGTTCTTC	CSAIESPYNEQFF	-	TRBJ2-1	-	TRBV20-1
TGTGCCAGCAGTCCCCAGACAGGGCGGCCTGAAGCTTTCTTT	CASSPQTGRPEAFF	TRBD1	TRBJ1-1	-	TRBV6-5
TGTGCCAGCAGTTTAGCGCGGCGGGGTAATAAGGCGAACATTCAGTACTTC	CASSLARRGNKANIQYF	-	TRBJ2-4	-	TRBV12-3/TRBV12-4
TGTGCCAGCTTCCTGGGCGGAAGCAATCAGCCCCAGCATTTT	CASFLGGSNQPQHF	-	TRBJ1-5	-	TRBV12-3/TRBV12-4
TGCAGTGCTAGAGCGGTCCAGGGGAAGGGTTATGGCTACACCTTC	CSARAVQGKGYGYTF	-	TRBJ1-2	-	TRBV20-1
TGTGCCAGCACCCCAGCGGGTTATAATTCACCCCTCCACTTT	CASTPAGYNSPLHF	-	TRBJ1-6	-	TRBV27
TGTGCCAGCAGCTTAGAAAACAGGGGCGGAAATCAGCCCCAGCATTTT	CASSLENRGGNQPQHF	TRBD1	TRBJ1-5	few	TRBV11-2